Listed below are T cell receptor beta chains from one sample, sequenced in a study of shared clonotypes between healthy human individuals. Profiling relied on immunoSEQ multiplex PCR, and the TCRdb table lists in-frame clones only, not all of them. The profile shows about 2.1 million clones, about 93% of them singletons. The source material was naive CD8+ T cells from PBMCs. The receptors come from a man aged 18 to 30 in good health. Some clones in this sample may be carry-over from other donors' samples. Each CDR3 is given with its conserved first and last residue. The D gene is left open where the match is weak. Size values are once, few and many counts, or a class for expanded clones, and some rows have none.

abundance: once; v_gene: TRBV29-1; j_gene: TRBJ1-1; d_gene: -; CDR3nt: TGCAGCGTTGAACAACGGTCTACCGCTGAAGCTTTCTTT; CDR3aa: CSVEQRSTAEAFF
abundance: -; v_gene: TRBV27; j_gene: TRBJ2-7; d_gene: TRBD1; CDR3nt: TGTGCCAGCAGTTTAACCGGGACAGGCTACGAGCAGTACTTC; CDR3aa: CASSLTGTGYEQYF
abundance: -; v_gene: TRBV6-6; j_gene: TRBJ1-2; d_gene: -; CDR3nt: TGTGCCAGCAGTTACTCGACGGGGGCGCGTGGCTACACCTTC; CDR3aa: CASSYSTGARGYTF
abundance: -; v_gene: TRBV25-1; j_gene: TRBJ1-2; d_gene: TRBD1; CDR3nt: TGTGCCAGCACCGGGACAGCCTCATACTATGGCTACACCTTC; CDR3aa: CASTGTASYYGYTF
abundance: -; v_gene: TRBV9; j_gene: TRBJ2-2; d_gene: TRBD2; CDR3nt: TGTGCCAGCAGCGGGGGACTAGCAGACACCGGGGAGCTGTTTTTT; CDR3aa: CASSGGLADTGELFF
abundance: -; v_gene: TRBV30; j_gene: TRBJ2-1; d_gene: TRBD2; CDR3nt: TGTGCCTGGTCGAGGACTGGGCTAGCGGGAGTCTGGGAGCAGTTCTTC; CDR3aa: CAWSRTGLAGVWEQFF
abundance: -; v_gene: TRBV19; j_gene: TRBJ2-1; d_gene: TRBD2; CDR3nt: TGTGCCAGTACGAATAGCGGGAGCTATGAGCAGTTCTTC; CDR3aa: CASTNSGSYEQFF
abundance: -; v_gene: TRBV29-1; j_gene: TRBJ2-7; d_gene: TRBD1; CDR3nt: TGCAGCGTCCTAGACCGGGACAGATCCTACGAGCAGTACTTC; CDR3aa: CSVLDRDRSYEQYF
abundance: -; v_gene: TRBV5-6; j_gene: TRBJ1-5; d_gene: -; CDR3nt: TGTGCCAGCAGCCAGGGACGGGTTCAGCCCCAGCATTTT; CDR3aa: CASSQGRVQPQHF
abundance: -; v_gene: TRBV5-6; j_gene: TRBJ2-2; d_gene: -; CDR3nt: TGTGCCAGCGGTTGGACAGCGAACACCGGGGAGCTGTTTTTT; CDR3aa: CASGWTANTGELFF
abundance: -; v_gene: TRBV29-1; j_gene: TRBJ2-2; d_gene: -; CDR3nt: TGCAGCAGTAGCTCGAACACCGGGGAGCTGTTTTTT; CDR3aa: CSSSSNTGELFF
abundance: -; v_gene: TRBV7-3; j_gene: TRBJ2-2; d_gene: TRBD2; CDR3nt: TGTGCCAGCAGCTTTCCCAAGGGAGTCGAGCGGGAGGGCTCCTCCGGGGAGCTGTTTTTT; CDR3aa: CASSFPKGVEREGSSGELFF
abundance: -; v_gene: TRBV2; j_gene: TRBJ2-3; d_gene: -; CDR3nt: TGTGCCAGCAGTGAAGGGATAGCCACAGATACGCAGTATTTT; CDR3aa: CASSEGIATDTQYF
abundance: -; v_gene: TRBV2; j_gene: TRBJ1-1; d_gene: TRBD1; CDR3nt: TGTGCCAGCAGCCAAGACAGGGGCCCTGAAGCTTTCTTT; CDR3aa: CASSQDRGPEAFF
abundance: -; v_gene: TRBV9; j_gene: TRBJ2-1; d_gene: -; CDR3nt: TGTGCCAGCAGCGTAATGGGCTCGGGGCGAGACTACAATGAGCAGTTCTTC; CDR3aa: CASSVMGSGRDYNEQFF
abundance: -; v_gene: TRBV2; j_gene: TRBJ1-2; d_gene: -; CDR3nt: TGTGCCAGCAGTGAAGGGGGACCGATAACTATGGCTTGCACCTTC; CDR3aa: CASSEGGPITMACTF
abundance: -; v_gene: TRBV29-1; j_gene: TRBJ2-1; d_gene: TRBD2; CDR3nt: TGCAGCGTTGACGCTAGCGGGAGGTACAATGAGCAGTTCTTC; CDR3aa: CSVDASGRYNEQFF
abundance: -; v_gene: TRBV27; j_gene: TRBJ1-5; d_gene: -; CDR3nt: TGTGCCAGCAGTACACAGTTCAATCAGCCCCAGCATTTT; CDR3aa: CASSTQFNQPQHF
abundance: -; v_gene: TRBV29-1; j_gene: TRBJ2-7; d_gene: -; CDR3nt: TGCAGCGTGGTGGGACTGGGGTTAAACTACGAGCAGTACTTC; CDR3aa: CSVVGLGLNYEQYF
abundance: -; v_gene: TRBV10-3; j_gene: TRBJ2-2; d_gene: TRBD2; CDR3nt: TGTGCCATCAGTGCGTCTGCGGGAGACTGGGAGCTGTTTTTT; CDR3aa: CAISASAGDWELFF
abundance: -; v_gene: TRBV15; j_gene: TRBJ1-1; d_gene: -; CDR3nt: TGTGCCACCAGCAGAGCGGGCATTCGGGGCACTGAAGCTTTCTTT; CDR3aa: CATSRAGIRGTEAFF
abundance: -; v_gene: TRBV14; j_gene: TRBJ2-6; d_gene: TRBD1; CDR3nt: TGTGCCAGCAGCCAAGATCGGGACAGGGGTCCTGGGGCCAACGTCCTGACTTTC; CDR3aa: CASSQDRDRGPGANVLTF
abundance: -; v_gene: TRBV13; j_gene: TRBJ2-2; d_gene: TRBD2; CDR3nt: TGTGCCAGCACAGCACTAGCGGGAGGCACCGGGGAGCTGTTTTTT; CDR3aa: CASTALAGGTGELFF
abundance: -; v_gene: TRBV2; j_gene: TRBJ2-3; d_gene: -; CDR3nt: TGTGCCAGCAGTGAAGGGGGAGGAACAGATACGCAGTATTTT; CDR3aa: CASSEGGGTDTQYF
abundance: -; v_gene: TRBV7-8; j_gene: TRBJ2-4; d_gene: -; CDR3nt: TGTGCCAGCAGCCCACGGATCCAGGAAAACATTCAGTACTTC; CDR3aa: CASSPRIQENIQYF
abundance: -; v_gene: TRBV7-9; j_gene: TRBJ2-7; d_gene: TRBD1; CDR3nt: TGTGCCAGCAGCCTAACGGAGGGACAGGCGATCTCCTACGAGCAGTACTTC; CDR3aa: CASSLTEGQAISYEQYF